A single sample gave rise to the 25 T cell receptor beta chains below, sequenced in a study of OX40 agonist ivuxolimab in advanced cancers. Generated by immunoSEQ multiplex PCR, the TCRdb table keeps only in-frame clones and is missing some. The repertoire holds approximately 81,000 clones, with 86% as singletons. The material sequenced was CD4+ or CD8+ T cells sorted from blood, taken in a trial of the OX40 agonist ivuxolimab. Receptor source: an adult with an advanced solid tumor such as melanoma, head and neck, liver or kidney cancer.

V and J are TRBV6-6 and TRBJ2-7; 7 positions match TRBD1. Germline trimming cut 10 bases from V and 1 base from J; bases unmatched to any gene: 7. CDR3 length equals 13 residues. Per the germline V gene, CDR1 is MNHNY and CDR2 is SVGAGI (reference sequence). CDR3 bases: TGTGCCACCAGGGGACAGCGATCCTACGAGCAGTACTTC. The encoded protein is CATRGQRSYEQYF.

The chain couples TRBV11-3 to TRBJ2-7; possible D gene TRBD2, 6 bases. Between the trimmed V and J ends, which lost 5 bases and 4 bases, there was a span of 12 bases. The length of the CDR3 is 13 residues. Germline CDR1 is SGHNT and CDR2 is YENEEA. CDR3 sequence reads: CASSLLRGYEQYF. The CDR3 DNA reads as TGTGCCAGCAGCCTCCTTCGGGGGTACGAGCAGTACTTC.

Notes on this clone: Other DNA sequences from this sample encode an identical CDR3 as well. The rearrangement uses TRBV5-1 and TRBJ2-5, with 7 bases identical to TRBD2. With 2 bases clipped from V and 5 bases from J, the junction kept 6 bases outside the gene matches. Germline assignment: CDR1 SGHRS and CDR2 YFSETQ. The CDR3 is made up of 14 amino acids. DNA for the CDR3: TGCGCCAGCAGCTTAGGCGGGAGCGGGGAGACCCAGTACTTC. Translation: CASSLGGSGETQYF.

In regard to this clone: This clone may be a read error of a much larger clone one base away. For the CDR3, the DNA is TGTGCCAGCAGCCTCGGGGAGACCCAGTACTTC. It specifies CASSLGETQYF. The chain recombines TRBV11-2 with TRBJ2-5; D gene uncertain. The V gene lost 5 bases and the J gene lost 5 bases, with 6 bases spanning the gap. The CDR3 totals 11 residues. CDR1 is SGHAT and CDR2 is FQNNGV in the germline V gene. Filled out from reference TRBV11-2 and TRBJ2-5, the complete variable domain reads EAGVAQSPRYKIIEKRQSVAFWCNPISGHATLYWYQQILGQGPKLLIQFQNNGVVDDSQLPKDRFSAERLKGVDSTLKIQPAKLEDSAVYLCASSLGETQYFGPGTRLLVL.

J is TRBJ1-2 and V is TRBV30; no definite D call. Trimming took 4 bases from V and 0 from J, leaving 6 bases between them. This CDR3 comprises 12 residues. Per the germline V gene, CDR1 is GTSNPN and CDR2 is SVGIG (reference sequence). The CDR3, as DNA: TGTGCCTGGACCTACACTAACTATGGCTACACCTTC. Residues: CAWTYTNYGYTF.

V and J are TRBV5-6 and TRBJ2-7; D gene unclear. The CDR3 covers 12 residues. Germline values: CDR1 SGHDT, CDR2 YYEEEE. The V gene lost 4 bases and the J gene lost 5 bases, with 10 bases spanning the gap. CDR3 residues: CASSLSPDEQYF. CDR3 nucleotides: TGTGCCAGCAGCCTCTCTCCCGACGAGCAGTACTTC.

The chain couples TRBV5-4 to TRBJ1-1, with 10 bases lining up with TRBD1. This CDR3 comprises 13 residues. Germline values: CDR1 SGHNT, CDR2 YYREEE (reference sequence). After removal of 4 bases from V and 8 bases from J, the junction contained 5 bases not matched to a gene. The DNA for the CDR3 is TGTGCCAGCAGCCCGGGACAGGGGCGGGAAGCTTTCTTT. The encoded protein is CASSPGQGREAFF.

The chain employs TRBV29-1 and TRBJ2-7, with 9 bases identical to TRBD2. V lost 7 bases to trimming and J lost 7 bases; unmatched junction nucleotides: 14. The CDR3 covers 14 residues. The germline V gene has CDR1 SQVTM and CDR2 ANQGSEA. The CDR3 region has the DNA TGCAGCGCCGGAGGGGCTCTAGCGGGGCTTGAGCAGTACTTC. Translating gives CSAGGALAGLEQYF.

The chain uses TRBV7-6 and TRBJ2-1; D remains ambiguous. Germline V CDR1 and CDR2: SGHVS, FNYEAQ. The V end lost 2 bases, the J end lost 8 bases, and 10 bases lay between the germline ends. The CDR3 is 13 residues long. The CDR3 coding sequence is TGTGCCAGCAGCTTATCGCCTGGAGATGAGCAGTTCTTC. It codes for CASSLSPGDEQFF.

The chain carries TRBV6-5 and TRBJ1-6, with D uncertain. Germline CDR1 MNHEY, CDR2 SVGAGI. The CDR3 has 15 amino acids. V gave up 4 bases and J gave up 5 bases, with 12 bases separating them. The CDR3 region is CASSWKASNNSPLHF. CDR3 nucleotides: TGTGCCAGCAGTTGGAAGGCCTCTAATAATTCACCCCTCCACTTT.

The rearrangement uses TRBV19 and TRBJ2-1; D perhaps matches TRBD1 (5 bases). This CDR3 is 14 amino acids long. From germline, CDR1 is LNHDA and CDR2 SQIVND (reference sequence). The V end was cut by 3 bases, the J end by 5 bases, with 11 bases between. The CDR3 nucleotides read TGTGCCAGTAGTATTTTGGCAGGGAACAATGAGCAGTTCTTC. It specifies CASSILAGNNEQFF.

This chain joins TRBV5-1 and TRBJ2-7; 10 nucleotides line up with TRBD2. Germline CDR1 SGHRS, CDR2 YFSETQ. V was pared by 5 bases and J by 7 bases, with 12 bases of the junction left unmatched. This CDR3 comprises 15 residues. In DNA form, the CDR3 reads TGCGCCAGCAGGGCCTCGGGACAGCGGGGGGGGGAGCAGTACTTC. The encoded protein is CASRASGQRGGEQYF.

This clone was recorded once. The rearrangement joins TRBV27 to TRBJ1-2; D unclear. Trimming left V 4 bases short and J 0 bases short, with 9 bases between. The germline gives CDR1 MNHEY, CDR2 SMNVEV (reference sequence). CDR3 length: 14 amino acids. The CDR3 sequence is CASSSLAANYGYTF. CDR3 nucleotide sequence: TGTGCCAGCAGTTCCCTGGCAGCTAACTATGGCTACACCTTC.

The chain uses TRBV7-2 and TRBJ2-2, with D possibly being TRBD1 (6 bases). This CDR3 contains 15 residues. V shed 3 bases and J shed 0 bases, with 8 bases lying between them. The V gene's germline CDR1 is SGHTA and CDR2 FQGNSA. CDR3 in amino acids: CASSFWTANTGELFF. CDR3 sequence (DNA): TGTGCCAGCAGCTTTTGGACAGCGAACACCGGGGAGCTGTTTTTT.

The genes are TRBV18 and TRBJ2-7; D possibly corresponds to TRBD1 (7 bases). Germline lookup yields CDR1 KGHSH and CDR2 LQKENI. The CDR3 extends over 11 amino acids. Trimming removed 6 bases at V and 13 bases at J, with 16 bases between. CDR3 residues: CASSTQGGLYF. The CDR3 nucleotides are TGTGCCAGCTCGACCCAGGGGGGCCTCTACTTC.

The J gene is TRBJ2-3, the V gene TRBV19, with a tentative D call TRBD1 (6 bases). The V gene lost 0 bases and the J gene lost 10 bases, with 8 bases spanning the gap. CDR1 and CDR2 (germline): LNHDA, SQIVND (reference sequence). This CDR3 contains 12 residues. CDR3 nucleotides: TGTGCCAGTAGTATAGATCAGGGGTCGCAGTATTTT. Amino acid sequence: CASSIDQGSQYF. Full variable domain (outside the CDR3, taken from reference TRBV19 and TRBJ2-3): DGGITQSPKYLFRKEGQNVTLSCEQNLNHDAMYWYRQDPGQGLRLIYYSQIVNDFQKGDIAEGYSVSREKKESFPLTVTSAQKNPTAFYLCASSIDQGSQYFGPGTRLTVL.

The J gene is TRBJ1-2, the V gene TRBV29-1, with 9 bases lining up with TRBD1. Unmatched junction bases numbered 5, after V lost 5 bases and J lost 4 bases. The CDR3 has 13 amino acids. The germline V gene encodes CDR1 SQVTM and CDR2 ANQGSEA. The CDR3 sequence is CSVRTGDTYGYTF. The CDR3 nucleotides read TGCAGCGTTAGGACAGGGGATACCTATGGCTACACCTTC.

Here the CDR3 DNA reads TGTGCCAGCAGTTTATTGGGCGGGGGGGAGACCCAGTACTTC. Amino acid sequence: CASSLLGGGETQYF. V and J are TRBV27 and TRBJ2-5, with TRBD2 matching over 8 bases. Germline lookup yields CDR1 MNHEY and CDR2 SMNVEV (reference sequence). Trimming took 1 base from V and 5 from J; bases not matched to a gene: 3. CDR3 length: 14 amino acids.

The genes are TRBV19 and TRBJ2-1; the match to TRBD1 covers 10 bases. The ends lost 5 bases at V and 8 bases at J; junction bases unmatched: 9. The CDR3 is 15 residues long. CDR1 and CDR2 (germline): LNHDA, SQIVND (reference sequence). This CDR3 is CASSFRDRGFYEQFF. For the CDR3, the DNA is TGTGCCAGTAGTTTCCGGGACAGGGGCTTCTATGAGCAGTTCTTC.

The J gene is TRBJ2-3, the V gene TRBV19, with TRBD2 matching over 10 bases. The CDR3 length is 16 residues. With V trimmed by 7 bases and J by 6 bases, 13 bases remained unmatched. Germline-derived CDR1 and CDR2 are LNHDA and SQIVND (reference sequence). The CDR3: CASTSSWGTSADTQYF. The CDR3 DNA reads as TGTGCCAGTACGTCCTCGTGGGGGACTAGCGCCGATACGCAGTATTTT.

The V gene is TRBV4-2, the J gene TRBJ2-1, with 11 bases lining up with TRBD1. Unmatched junction bases numbered 5, after V lost 0 bases and J lost 1 base. Germline CDR1 and CDR2: LGHNA and YNFKEQ. The CDR3 consists of 18 residues. CDR3 in DNA: TGTGCCAGCAGCCAAGATAATTGGGACAGGGGGTCCTACAATGAGCAGTTCTTC. This codes for CASSQDNWDRGSYNEQFF.

This clone was found once. The chain recombines TRBV5-4 with TRBJ2-5, with D tentatively TRBD1 (5 bases). With 0 bases removed from V and 3 bases from J, the gap between germline ends came to 6 bases. Germline lookup yields CDR1 SGHNT and CDR2 YYREEE (reference sequence). The CDR3 totals 13 residues. In DNA form, the CDR3 reads TGTGCCAGCAGCTTGGTAGGGGAAGAGACCCAGTACTTC. It translates to CASSLVGEETQYF.

This clone was picked up a small number of times. The chain links TRBV7-2 to TRBJ2-7; 8 nucleotides agree with TRBD1. V trimming: 6 bases; J trimming: 12 bases; junction bases outside the gene matches: 10. This CDR3 has 12 amino acids. Per germline, CDR1 SGHTA and CDR2 FQGNSA. The CDR3 spells CASSMDRAIPYF. The CDR3 DNA is TGTGCCAGCAGTATGGACAGGGCCATTCCGTACTTC.

The chain couples TRBV6-5 to TRBJ2-2; D possibly corresponds to TRBD1 (6 bases). Per germline, CDR1 MNHEY and CDR2 SVGAGI. This CDR3 region has 15 residues. With 2 bases removed from V and 6 bases from J, the gap between germline ends came to 13 bases. For the CDR3, the DNA is TGTGCCAGCAGTTACATGACAGGAAGGGCCGGGGAGCTGTTTTTT. Translated, it gives CASSYMTGRAGELFF.

The rearrangement uses TRBV21-1 and TRBJ2-7; the D call TRBD1 from the table was never checked on the DNA. TRBV21-1 is a listed pseudogene. The CDR3 contains 14 residues. This CDR3 is CASSLWDRVYEQYF. CDR3 nucleotide sequence: TGTGCCAGCAGTCTCTGGGACAGGGTCTACGAGCAGTACTTC.